This T cell receptor beta chain came from a study of cytomegalovirus exposure and HLA in healthy donors. Study results and limitations: Later analysis found that TCR beta chains associated with HLA were more clonally expanded than other, equally common chains. Most of the TCR beta V segments (in an earlier analysis) were productive either about 87% or about 30% of the time. Judged likely to be a sequencing artifact was a cluster of highly shared sequence variants.

A few counts support this clone. Its antigen is as yet unknown. The PCR employed 60 Vbeta primers together with 13 Jbeta primers. Measured with immunoSEQ multiplex PCR; TCRdb has only the in-frame clones, and not every one. The table includes 170,000 or so clones, around four fifths detected once. The germline gives CDR1 SGHRS, CDR2 YFSETQ. V was pared by 4 bases and J by 5 bases, with 3 bases of the junction left unmatched. The CDR3 sequence is 15 residues long. The receptor comes from a woman aged 45-65 years in good health and CMV-seropositive. The genes are TRBV5-1 and TRBJ2-1; 13 bases align to TRBD2. Material for sequencing was PBMCs. The CDR3 bases are TGCGCCAGCAGCACACTAGCGGGAGGGGACAATGAGCAGTTCTTC. Translation: CASSTLAGGDNEQFF. The variable domain in full, with the rest retrieved from reference TRBV5-1 and TRBJ2-1, is KAGVTQTPRYLIKTRGQQVTLSCSPISGHRSVSWYQQTPGQGLQFLFEYFSETQRNKGNFPGRFSGRQFSNSRSEMNVSTLELGDSALYLCASSTLAGGDNEQFFGPGTRLTVL.